The T cell receptor beta chain under discussion was sequenced for a study of blood T cell repertoires in COVID-19. Across the study: Samples taken during acute and convalescent COVID-19 were collected in the United States, Italy and Spain. T cells, B-cell-depleted T cells, or PBMCs supplied cDNA or gDNA.

Authors' processing steps: Amplification of reference gene primers provided the estimated nucleated cell counts. The protocol was immunoSEQ multiplex PCR, while the TCRdb copy is restricted to in-frame clones and leaves out a portion. Clone size and V and J calls were adopted from that table, with D and trimming inferred from the DNA. Seen here are around 65,000 clones, almost 80% observed once, and the top ten hold about 17%. This CDR3 has 14 amino acids. The ends lost 8 bases at V and 4 bases at J; junction bases unmatched: 10. Per germline, CDR1 LNHDA and CDR2 SQIVND (reference sequence). The sequenced sample was peripheral blood. The TCR comes from a man aged 55 to 70 with acute or convalescent COVID-19. The chain uses TRBV19 and TRBJ1-1; 7 bases agree with TRBD1. The CDR3 DNA reads TGTGCCAGTGTTACAGGGGCTGCTGGCACTGAAGCTTTCTTT. Its translation: CASVTGAAGTEAFF.